This paragraph covers one T cell receptor (beta chain) sequence. Its cognate antigen is unknown. Method: immunoSEQ multiplex PCR; TCRdb's copy keeps in-frame clones and lacks some. The data contain 1,700 or so clones, about 88% of them singletons. The data originate from a study of immune evolution from preneoplasia to lung adenocarcinoma. Study-wide results and limits: Clonality was highest in normal lung, lower in later-stage lesions apparently.

Trimming took 5 bases from V and 7 from J, leaving 15 bases between them. This CDR3 spans 14 amino acids. Germline V gene sequence: CDR1 SEHNR, CDR2 FQNEAQ (reference sequence). The specimen was FFPE tissue from an adenomatous hyperplasia lung lesion. Subset noted: atypical adenomatous hyperplasia (AAH), lung preneoplasia. The clonotype comes from a donor of 70 years or more with lung adenocarcinoma. The V call is TRBV7-9, the J call TRBJ1-5, with D tentatively TRBD1 (6 bases). DNA for the CDR3: TGTGCCAGCAGCCCCGACAGGCCCGACCAGCCCCAGCATTTT. The encoded protein is CASSPDRPDQPQHF.